This T cell receptor beta chain was identified in a study of T cell repertoires in cytomegalovirus infection. Study information: Public TCR beta signatures indicated both CMV infection and matching HLA type.

In TCRdb, the reads were re-called with MiXCR into one record per CDR3 protein. The sample has about 830,000 distinct CDR3 sequences, roughly 33% seen once; the top ten hold around 11%. Study-level results: Pooled public TCR beta family frequency picked out CMV carriers with the relevant HLA.

The germline V gene encodes CDR1 SGHVS and CDR2 FNYEAQ. This CDR3 has 15 residues. The junction had 3 bases not matched to a gene; V was cut back by 4 bases and J by 2 bases. This clonotype came up a few times. What it binds is not known. The specimen comprised cultured CD8+ T cells from PBMCs, sampled from culture after CMV antigen stimulation. This sequence was found in a human donor in good health (CMV status not recorded). Some clones in this sample may be carry-over from other donors' samples. The rearrangement joins TRBV7-6 to TRBJ2-2; 8 nucleotides align to TRBD1. This CDR3 reads CASSSGQVNTGELFF. CDR3 DNA sequence: TGTGCCAGCAGCTCGGGACAGGTCAACACCGGGGAGCTGTTTTTT.